A selection of T cell receptor beta chains follows, all from one sample in a study of radiation and T cells in renal cell carcinoma. The protocol was immunoSEQ multiplex PCR, while the TCRdb copy is restricted to in-frame clones and leaves out a portion. The table includes some 150,000 clones, roughly 85% detected once. The material was blood, obtained from a patient whose treatment included radiotherapy and nephrectomy. These receptors were obtained from a woman in her 50s with renal cell carcinoma. The CDR3 runs from the conserved cysteine through the conserved F or W. D genes are given only for firm matches. Clone size is shown for a subset of rows, as once, few, many or a class of expanded clone.

D gene | clone size | J gene | V gene | CDR3 protein | CDR3 DNA
. | few | TRBJ1-5 | TRBV15 | CATSRDPNQPQHF | TGTGCCACCAGCAGAGATCCAAATCAGCCCCAGCATTTT
. | once | TRBJ1-3 | TRBV27 | CASRPMDISGNTIYF | TGTGCCAGCAGACCTATGGACATCTCTGGAAACACCATATATTTT
. | . | TRBJ1-6 | TRBV28 | CASSLTTGWSPLHF | TGTGCCAGCAGCCTTACGACAGGTTGGTCACCCCTCCACTTT
. | many | TRBJ1-1 | TRBV5-1 | CASSFLAGTLNTEAFF | TGCGCCAGCAGCTTCCTGGCTGGGACACTGAACACTGAAGCTTTCTTT
. | . | TRBJ1-6 | TRBV30 | CAWNTVTDSPLHF | TGTGCCTGGAATACCGTGACGGATTCACCCCTCCACTTT
. | . | TRBJ1-2 | TRBV15 | CATRTGRNYGYTF | TGTGCCACCAGAACTGGACGGAACTATGGCTACACCTTC
TRBD2 | . | TRBJ2-3 | TRBV2 | CASIQREHTDTQYF | TGTGCCAGCATCCAGCGGGAACACACAGATACGCAGTATTTT
. | . | TRBJ2-7 | TRBV15 | CATSRDLTAYEQYF | TGTGCCACCAGCAGAGATCTGACAGCCTACGAGCAGTACTTC
. | . | TRBJ2-7 | TRBV10-2 | CASSEFSGSTYEQYF | TGCGCCAGCAGTGAGTTCTCTGGCAGCACCTACGAGCAGTACTTC
TRBD1 | . | TRBJ2-7 | TRBV5-8 | CASSYGQGAYEQYF | TGTGCCAGCAGCTATGGACAGGGGGCGTACGAGCAGTACTTC